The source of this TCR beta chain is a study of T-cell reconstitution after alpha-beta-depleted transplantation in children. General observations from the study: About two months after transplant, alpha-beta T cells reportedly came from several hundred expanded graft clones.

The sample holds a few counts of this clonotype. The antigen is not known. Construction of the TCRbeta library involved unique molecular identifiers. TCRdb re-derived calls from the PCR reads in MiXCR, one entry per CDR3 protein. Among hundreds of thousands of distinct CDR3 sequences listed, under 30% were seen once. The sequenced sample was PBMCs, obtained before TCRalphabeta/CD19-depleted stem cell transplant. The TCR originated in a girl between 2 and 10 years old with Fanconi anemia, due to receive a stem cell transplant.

This CDR3 reads CASLRLGHEETQYF. Written as DNA, the CDR3 is TGTGCCAGCCTCCGTCTAGGCCACGAAGAGACCCAGTACTTC. The chain employs TRBV12-3 or TRBV12-4 and TRBJ2-5; D is unclear. Trimming shortened V by 8 bases and J by 3 bases, and 16 bases separated the two germline ends. There are 14 residues in the CDR3.